This TCR beta chain derives from a study of PD-1 blockade in classical Hodgkin lymphoma. The method was immunoSEQ multiplex PCR; TCRdb's version includes in-frame clones alone and lacks a portion of them. The sample carries fewer than 55,000 clones, more than 70% recorded once. V lost 6 bases, J lost 5 bases, and 16 bases lay in between. The CDR3 extends over 15 amino acids. The germline CDR1 and CDR2 sequences are LNHDA and SQIVND (reference sequence). Study-wide findings and caveats: Among the patients, those starting nivolumab under 1 year after ASCT were excluded.

No patient escaped relapse after autologous stem cell transplantation, and brentuximab vedotin exposure varied. On this clone: Its antigen is currently unknown.

This chain joins TRBV19 and TRBJ2-2, with D perhaps being TRBD1 or TRBD2 (5 bases each). Here the sequenced sample was peripheral blood mononuclear cells (PBMCs), taken at baseline. The sequence was collected from a human donor with classical Hodgkin lymphoma. The CDR3 DNA reads TGTGCCAGTAGCGTCTCCCAGGGAGATACCGGGGAGCTGTTTTTT. Amino acid sequence: CASSVSQGDTGELFF. The full variable domain, its missing parts supplied by reference TRBV19 and TRBJ2-2, is DGGITQSPKYLFRKEGQNVTLSCEQNLNHDAMYWYRQDPGQGLRLIYYSQIVNDFQKGDIAEGYSVSREKKESFPLTVTSAQKNPTAFYLCASSVSQGDTGELFFGEGSRLTVL.